This passage covers 8 T cell receptor beta chains from one sample sequenced in a study of blood T cell repertoires in COVID-19. Profiled with immunoSEQ multiplex PCR; TCRdb holds only in-frame clones, not every one. The sample yields 200,000 to 250,000 clones, approximately 90% seen once. The sequenced sample consisted of PBMCs or T cells enriched from blood (not recorded which). These receptors came from a man between 18 and 29 years old with acute COVID-19.

A few counts support this clone. This chain links TRBV19 with TRBJ2-2; D not resolved. CDR1 is LNHDA, CDR2 SQIVND, per germline (reference sequence). V was pared by 1 base and J by 2 bases, with 5 bases between. There are 14 residues in the CDR3. CDR3 in amino acids: CASSIGRNTGELFF. In nucleotides, the CDR3 is TGTGCCAGTAGTATAGGGAGAAACACCGGGGAGCTGTTTTTT.

This CDR3 is CASSLGGGFAEKLFF. The DNA of the CDR3 is TGTGCCAGCAGCTTAGGGGGAGGGTTTGCTGAAAAACTGTTTTTT. The chain combines TRBV7-2 with TRBJ1-4, with D unresolved. CDR1 and CDR2 (germline): SGHTA, FQGNSA. V was trimmed by 1 base and J by 7 bases, leaving 13 bases between them. CDR3 size: 15 residues.

The chain uses TRBV11-1 and TRBJ1-1; 7 bases match TRBD1. This CDR3 is built from 14 residues. Germline assignment: CDR1 SGHAT and CDR2 FQDESV (reference sequence). Trimming took 3 bases from V and 1 from J; bases not matched to a gene: 2. The DNA of the CDR3 is TGTGCCAGCAGCTTGGGACAGTGGAACACTGAAGCTTTCTTT. It yields the protein CASSLGQWNTEAFF.

V usage is TRBV30 and J usage is TRBJ2-7, with TRBD1 identical over 7 bases. The germline V gene encodes CDR1 GTSNPN and CDR2 SVGIG (reference sequence). J lost 3 bases, V lost 2 bases, and 4 bases had no gene match. The CDR3 spans 13 residues. Here the CDR3 DNA reads TGTGCCTGGAGTAGGGACAGCCACTACGAGCAGTACTTC. As protein: CAWSRDSHYEQYF.

V gene TRBV5-1 combines with J gene TRBJ1-2; 7 bases match TRBD1. CDR3 length: 15 residues. Germline values: CDR1 SGHRS, CDR2 YFSETQ. The ends lost 4 bases at V and 2 bases at J; junction bases unmatched: 8. The CDR3 DNA sequence: TGCGCCAGCAGCGGAGGGACAGATCGGAACTATGGCTACACCTTC. Amino acid sequence: CASSGGTDRNYGYTF. The full variable domain, its missing parts supplied by reference TRBV5-1 and TRBJ1-2, is KAGVTQTPRYLIKTRGQQVTLSCSPISGHRSVSWYQQTPGQGLQFLFEYFSETQRNKGNFPGRFSGRQFSNSRSEMNVSTLELGDSALYLCASSGGTDRNYGYTFGSGTRLTVV.

The rearrangement uses TRBV7-9 and TRBJ2-7; 9 bases match TRBD1. The trim removed 7 bases at V and 1 base at J, leaving 8 bases unmatched. The length of the CDR3 is 15 residues. Germline V gene lookup returns CDR1 SEHNR and CDR2 FQNEAQ (reference sequence). CDR3 sequence reads: CASTSLGQGSYEQYF. The CDR3 coding sequence is TGTGCCAGCACCTCCCTGGGACAGGGATCCTACGAGCAGTACTTC.

The chain links TRBV4-1 to TRBJ2-2, with D perhaps TRBD1 (6 bases). The germline CDR1 and CDR2 sequences are MGHRA and YSYEKL. V was pared by 1 base and J by 6 bases, with 15 bases between. The CDR3 contains 16 residues. CDR3 coding DNA: TGCGCCAGCAGCCAAGTGACAGGCCCCGGTGCCGGGGAGCTGTTTTTT. Its protein is CASSQVTGPGAGELFF.

The chain links TRBV10-1 to TRBJ1-3, with D possibly matching TRBD1 (6 bases). This CDR3 has 18 amino acids. Germline CDR1 is WNHNN and CDR2 is SYGVQD (reference sequence). The V end lost 0 bases, the J end lost 1 base, and 16 bases lay between the germline ends. CDR3 sequence: CASSESTGTRGSGNTIYF. The CDR3 nucleotides are TGCGCCAGCAGTGAGTCCACCGGGACAAGGGGGTCTGGAAACACCATATATTTT.